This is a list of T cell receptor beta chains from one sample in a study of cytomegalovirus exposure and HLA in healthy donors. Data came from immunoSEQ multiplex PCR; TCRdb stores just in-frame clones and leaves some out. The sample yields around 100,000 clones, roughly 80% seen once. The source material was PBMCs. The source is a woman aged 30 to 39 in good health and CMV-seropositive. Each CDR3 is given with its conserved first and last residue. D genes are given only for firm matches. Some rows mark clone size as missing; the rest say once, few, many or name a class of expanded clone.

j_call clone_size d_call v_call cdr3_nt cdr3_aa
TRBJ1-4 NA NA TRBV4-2 TGTGCCAGCAGCCAAGGCAGGGGATACTCAACTAATGAAAAACTGTTTTTT CASSQGRGYSTNEKLFF
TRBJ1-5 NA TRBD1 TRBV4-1 TGCGCCAGCAGCCAAGGACAGGGTGGAATCTCCCAGCCCCAGCATTTT CASSQGQGGISQPQHF
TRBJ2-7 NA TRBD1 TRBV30 TGTGCCTACGACAGGGGCTCCTACGAGCAGTACTTC CAYDRGSYEQYF
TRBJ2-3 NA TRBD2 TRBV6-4 TGTGCCAGCAGTGAGTCGACTAGCGGGGGCACAGATACGCAGTATTTT CASSESTSGGTDTQYF
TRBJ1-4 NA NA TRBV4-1 TGCGCCAGCAGCCAAGATGCGGGAATTAATGAAAAACTGTTTTTT CASSQDAGINEKLFF
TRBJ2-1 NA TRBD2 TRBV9 TGTGCCAGCAGCGTAAGGGGACTAGCGGGAGCGGTTGAGCAGTTCTTC CASSVRGLAGAVEQFF
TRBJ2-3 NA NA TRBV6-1 TGTGCCAGTTCGCTGAGGGCGAGCACAGATACGCAGTATTTT CASSLRASTDTQYF
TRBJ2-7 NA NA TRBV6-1 TGTGCCAGCCTACAGGGTAATGTATACGAGCAGTACTTC CASLQGNVYEQYF
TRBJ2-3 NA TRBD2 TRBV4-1 TGCGCCAGCAGCCAAACCCCCACCAGCGGGGGGGCCTTGGTAGATACGCAGTATTTT CASSQTPTSGGALVDTQYF
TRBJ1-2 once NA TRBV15 TGTGCCACCAGCAGACCCGGGGTTACCGTAGTCGGTGGCTACACCTTC CATSRPGVTVVGGYTF
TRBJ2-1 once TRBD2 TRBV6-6 TGTGCCAGCAGCCACCCCTCCAGGGAGGGGCAGTTCTTC CASSHPSREGQFF
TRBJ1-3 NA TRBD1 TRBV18 TGTGCCAGCTCACCCGTCCCGGGACAGGGGTCGGTTTCCCGAAACACCATATATTTT CASSPVPGQGSVSRNTIYF
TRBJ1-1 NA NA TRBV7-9 TGTGCCAGCAGTCAAACTAGGTCCGTCGGGAACACTGAAGCTTTCTTT CASSQTRSVGNTEAFF
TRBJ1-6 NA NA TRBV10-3 TGTGCCATCAGTGATACAGGCGTCAATTCACCCCTCCACTTT CAISDTGVNSPLHF
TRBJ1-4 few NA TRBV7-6 TGTGCCAGCAGCTTAGGACGGGGTGCAAATGAAAAACTGTTTTTT CASSLGRGANEKLFF
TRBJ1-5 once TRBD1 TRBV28 TGTGCCAGCAGCGACAGGGGTGGTCAGCCCCAGCATTTT CASSDRGGQPQHF
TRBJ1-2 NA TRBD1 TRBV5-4 TGTGCCAGCAGCCCGGACAGGAACTATGGCTACACCTTC CASSPDRNYGYTF
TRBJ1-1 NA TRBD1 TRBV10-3 TGTGCCACCATACGACAGGGTAATGGGGACACTGAAGCTTTCTTT CATIRQGNGDTEAFF
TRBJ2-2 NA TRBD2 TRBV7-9 TGTGCCAGCAGCTTATTAGCGGGAGGTGTCACCGGGGAGCTGTTTTTT CASSLLAGGVTGELFF
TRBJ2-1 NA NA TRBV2 TGTGCCAGCAGTGAACAGGGACAAAATTACAATGAGCAGTTCTTC CASSEQGQNYNEQFF
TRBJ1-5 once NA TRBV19 TGTGCCAGTAGTATTGGACAGCATAATCAGCCCCAGCATTTT CASSIGQHNQPQHF
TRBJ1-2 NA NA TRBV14 TGTGCCAGCAGCTTTTTCCCGACTGATTCTAACTATGGCTACACCTTC CASSFFPTDSNYGYTF
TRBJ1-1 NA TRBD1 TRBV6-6 TGTGCCAGCAGCGGACAGGGCAACACTGAAGCTTTCTTT CASSGQGNTEAFF
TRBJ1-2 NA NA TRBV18 TGTGCCAGCTCGCATAAGGTAGCTGGCTATGGCTACACCTTC CASSHKVAGYGYTF
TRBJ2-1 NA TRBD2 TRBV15 TGTGCCACCAGTAGACTAGCGGGGGGCTCGGGATATGAGCAGTTCTTC CATSRLAGGSGYEQFF
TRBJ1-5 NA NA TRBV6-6 TGTGCCAGCGCGTCCCGGGGGGGGAATCAGCCCCAGCATTTT CASASRGGNQPQHF
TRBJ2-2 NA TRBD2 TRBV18 TGTGCCAGCTCACCTGGGACTAGCGGAGCGAACACCGGGGAGCTGTTTTTT CASSPGTSGANTGELFF
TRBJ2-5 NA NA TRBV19 TGTGCCAGTAGTATTAGCTCGGAGACCCAGTACTTC CASSISSETQYF
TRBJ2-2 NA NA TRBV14 TGTGCCAGCAGCCGACTAGGATACACCGGGGAGCTGTTTTTT CASSRLGYTGELFF
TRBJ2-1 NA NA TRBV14 TGTGCCAGCAGCCCGGAGGGCGTCAATGAGCAGTTCTTC CASSPEGVNEQFF
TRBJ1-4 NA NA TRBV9 TGTGCCAGCAGCGCGGGACACACTAATGAAAAACTGTTTTTT CASSAGHTNEKLFF
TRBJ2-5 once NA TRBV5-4 TGTGCCAGCAGCACCCAGGCAGGGGGGAAAGAGACCCAGTACTTC CASSTQAGGKETQYF
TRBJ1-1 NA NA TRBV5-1 TGCGCCAGCAGCTTGGAAGGGGTCAACACTGAAGCTTTCTTT CASSLEGVNTEAFF
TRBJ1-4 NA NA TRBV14 TGTGCCAGCAGCCGAGGGCTTGGGGAAAAACTGTTTTTT CASSRGLGEKLFF
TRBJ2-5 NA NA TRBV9 TGTGCCAGCGGTGGTGGCAACCTCCTAGAGACCCAGTACTTC CASGGGNLLETQYF
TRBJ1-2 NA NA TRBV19 TGTGCCAGTAGTATGGGCAGAGCTAACTATGGCTACACCTTC CASSMGRANYGYTF